Below are 32 T cell receptor beta chains sequenced from a single sample in a study of T cells in Graves' hyperthyroidism and ophthalmopathy (dated by TCRdb to the late 2010s). To prepare the library, multiplex PCR was applied. The listed sequencing device is Illumina HiSeq 2000. The TCR beta CDR3 regions were amplified from RNA transcripts. For the first round of RT-PCR on the TCR CDR3, the HTBI primer set was used together with the Qiagen OneStep RT-PCR kit. TCRdb passed the public sequencing reads through fastp at Q25 and MiXCR, retaining productive beta sequences. Rows with a matching CDR3 protein are joined into one entry that keeps the most common DNA and genes. The sample contains 600,000 to 850,000 distinct CDR3 sequences, 15% to 20% of them found a single time. The ten biggest clones cover 16% of the sample. The sequencing input was blood. The receptors originated from a woman in her fifties or sixties with Graves' hyperthyroidism that later progressed to Graves' ophthalmopathy.

In DNA form, the CDR3 reads TGTGCCAGCAGCGCGGACAGGGGTGCCGGGGAGCTGTTTTTT. Encoded protein: CASSADRGAGELFF. The gene calls are TRBV9 and TRBJ2-2; 9 nucleotides agree with TRBD1. This CDR3 is 14 amino acids long. Looked up from germline, CDR1 is SGDLS and CDR2 is YYNGEE. V shed 3 bases and J 6 bases; nucleotides not matched to a gene: 3.

This sequence joins TRBV6-2 or TRBV6-3 and TRBJ1-5, with 7 bases that match TRBD1. Germline trimming cut 6 bases from V and 9 bases from J; bases unmatched to any gene: 14. CDR3 length: 15 amino acids. Per germline, CDR1 MNHEY and CDR2 SVGEGT. As DNA, the CDR3 is TGTGCCAGCAGCTCCGGGACAGCCTTGCGGGGGCCCCAGCATTTT. It specifies CASSSGTALRGPQHF.

V usage is TRBV5-4 and J usage is TRBJ2-5, with D uncertain. This CDR3 has 13 residues. Germline V gives CDR1 SGHNT, CDR2 YYREEE (reference sequence). V was trimmed by 2 bases and J by 2 bases, leaving 7 bases between them. DNA for the CDR3: TGTGCCAGCAGCTTCTGGTTTCAAGAGACCCAGTACTTC. It encodes CASSFWFQETQYF.

The sample holds a few counts of this clonotype. This rearrangement joins TRBV20-1 to TRBJ2-1; TRBD1 might be the D (5 bases). Trimming cost V 2 bases and J 2 bases, with 13 bases left between them. Germline loops: CDR1 DFQATT, CDR2 SNEGSKA (reference sequence). The CDR3 has 15 amino acids. This chain's CDR3 is CSARTAGRAYNEQFF. CDR3 DNA: TGCAGTGCTAGAACCGCAGGGCGAGCCTACAATGAGCAGTTCTTC.

As for this clonotype: This could be a read error, since a much larger clone is one nucleotide away. This chain joins TRBV2 and TRBJ2-2, with unresolved D. Trimming shortened V by 2 bases and J by 4 bases, and 11 bases separated the two germline ends. Germline lookup yields CDR1 SNHLY and CDR2 FYNNEI. The CDR3 is made up of 15 amino acids. In DNA form, the CDR3 reads TGTGCCAGCAGTGAATTCATGGCCCCCACCGGGGAGCTGTTTTTT. Its protein product is CASSEFMAPTGELFF.

This clonotype was counted at least ten times. The chain has TRBV3-1 and TRBJ2-1; no definite D call. Germline CDR1 reads LGHDT; CDR2 reads YNNKEL (reference sequence). V lost 1 base and J lost 4, with 14 bases in between. The CDR3 is 16 residues long. CDR3 sequence reads: CASSQVGQPTYNEQFF. CDR3 nucleotides: TGTGCCAGCAGCCAAGTTGGGCAGCCGACGTACAATGAGCAGTTCTTC.

This clonotype was recorded at least ten times. The chain is built from TRBV3-1 and TRBJ2-3; 10 bases match TRBD1. V shed 8 bases, J shed 3 bases, and the junction held 2 bases outside the gene matches. The CDR3 runs 13 residues. The V gene's germline CDR1 is LGHDT and CDR2 YNNKEL (reference sequence). CDR3 DNA sequence: TGTGCCAGCGGGGACAGGGGTACAGATACGCAGTATTTT. Protein product: CASGDRGTDTQYF.

This chain joins TRBV19 and TRBJ2-2; 15 nucleotides align to TRBD2. The length of the CDR3 is 18 residues. Per the germline V gene, CDR1 is LNHDA and CDR2 is SQIVND (reference sequence). J gave up 1 base and V 6 bases, and 6 bases lay outside the gene matches. CDR3 DNA sequence: TGTGCCAGTAGGAGGACTAGCGGGGGGGCCAGGAACACCGGGGAGCTGTTTTTT. Its translation: CASRRTSGGARNTGELFF.

This clonotype showed up many times. The chain employs TRBV6-1 and TRBJ1-5, with D unresolved. This CDR3 comprises 14 residues. The germline gives CDR1 MNHNS, CDR2 SASEGT. The ends were cut back, 3 bases at V and 2 bases at J, with 8 bases in the middle. The CDR3 sequence is CASSEVSRNQPQHF. The CDR3, as DNA: TGTGCCAGCAGTGAGGTCAGCCGCAATCAGCCCCAGCATTTT.

This clonotype appeared a few times. The V gene is TRBV11-1, the J gene TRBJ2-5; D perhaps matches TRBD2 (6 bases). This CDR3 spans 15 amino acids. Germline lookup yields CDR1 SGHAT and CDR2 FQDESV (reference sequence). V was pared by 3 bases and J by 2 bases, with 13 bases between. In nucleotides, the CDR3 is TGTGCCAGCAGCTTTATACTGGGGGGTCAAGAGACCCAGTACTTC. This encodes CASSFILGGQETQYF.

This clonotype showed up many times. The V call is TRBV5-1, the J call TRBJ2-5; D is undetermined. Germline assignment: CDR1 SGHRS and CDR2 YFSETQ. Deletions cut 4 bases from V and 2 bases from J, with 12 bases between. This CDR3 has 14 amino acids. The CDR3 DNA reads as TGCGCCAGCAGCGCGGACCATCCGCAAGAGACCCAGTACTTC. It codes for CASSADHPQETQYF. The entire variable domain, with the rest obtained from reference TRBV5-1 and TRBJ2-5, is as follows: KAGVTQTPRYLIKTRGQQVTLSCSPISGHRSVSWYQQTPGQGLQFLFEYFSETQRNKGNFPGRFSGRQFSNSRSEMNVSTLELGDSALYLCASSADHPQETQYFGPGTRLLVL.

This clonotype turned up a few times. The chain links TRBV20-1 to TRBJ1-2; 8 nucleotides line up with TRBD1. The ends lost 2 bases at V and 7 bases at J; junction bases unmatched: 15. Looked up from germline, CDR1 is DFQATT and CDR2 is SNEGSKA (reference sequence). This CDR3 comprises 16 residues. The CDR3 sequence: CSARPFTIGQGFGYTF. Here the CDR3 DNA reads TGCAGTGCTAGACCTTTTACCATAGGACAGGGCTTTGGCTACACCTTC.

This clonotype appeared many times. The V gene is TRBV3-1, the J gene TRBJ1-3; no clear D. V lost 0 bases and J 0 bases, leaving 9 bases between the germline ends. In germline, CDR1 is LGHDT, CDR2 YNNKEL (reference sequence). The CDR3 is made up of 16 amino acids. CDR3 bases: TGTGCCAGCAGCCAAGAAGACCGGATCTCTGGAAACACCATATATTTT. Amino acid sequence: CASSQEDRISGNTIYF.

The rearrangement links TRBV20-1 to TRBJ1-3; D not resolved. V dropped 3 bases and J dropped 0 bases, with 9 bases sitting between them. The CDR3 extends over 14 amino acids. Germline V lookup: CDR1 DFQATT, CDR2 SNEGSKA (reference sequence). The CDR3 nucleotides are TGCAGTGCTAGCTGGGCGAACTCTGGAAACACCATATATTTT. Its protein product is CSASWANSGNTIYF.

This clonotype has only a few counts. The chain is built from TRBV20-1 and TRBJ1-1, with a weak D call TRBD1 (5 bases). Germline V gene lookup returns CDR1 DFQATT and CDR2 SNEGSKA (reference sequence). Between the trimmed V and J ends, which lost 6 bases and 5 bases, there was a span of 22 bases. This CDR3 comprises 15 residues. The CDR3 DNA follows: TGCAGTGCCCCTCTCGGAGGATTCGAGGGGACTGAAGCTTTCTTT. Translated: CSAPLGGFEGTEAFF.

This clonotype was seen more than once but under ten times. The V gene is TRBV12-3 or TRBV12-4, the J gene TRBJ2-2, with no clear D. The CDR3 has 13 amino acids. V was shortened by 5 bases and J by 4 bases, with 8 bases between the two germline ends. The CDR3 region is CASSQLRTGELFF. DNA of the CDR3: TGTGCCAGCAGTCAACTCCGCACCGGGGAGCTGTTTTTT.

The chain recombines TRBV10-3 with TRBJ1-2; a possible D gene is TRBD1 (6 bases). The length of the CDR3 is 13 residues. V lost 7 bases to trimming and J lost 1 base, with 10 bases between them. The V gene's germline CDR1 is ENHRY and CDR2 SYGVKD. The CDR3 protein is CAIKRTDNYGYTF. CDR3 nucleotide sequence: TGTGCCATCAAAAGGACAGATAACTATGGCTACACCTTC.

This clonotype was counted only a few times. The rearrangement uses TRBV5-5 and TRBJ2-5; 7 bases map to TRBD1. There are 17 residues in the CDR3. V gave up 3 bases and J gave up 5 bases; unmatched junction bases: 16. The V gene's germline CDR1 is SGHKS and CDR2 YYEKEE (reference sequence). The CDR3 reads CASSSYTGAGTVETQYF. CDR3 nucleotide sequence: TGTGCCAGCAGCTCGTACACAGGGGCCGGGACCGTGGAGACCCAGTACTTC. Using reference TRBV5-5 and TRBJ2-5 for the parts outside the CDR3, the full variable domain is DAGVTQSPTHLIKTRGQQVTLRCSPISGHKSVSWYQQVLGQGPQFIFQYYEKEERGRGNFPDRFSARQFPNYSSELNVNALLLGDSALYLCASSSYTGAGTVETQYFGPGTRLLVL.

This chain joins TRBV7-9 and TRBJ1-1; 7 bases are a match to TRBD1. The germline V gene has CDR1 SEHNR and CDR2 FQNEAQ (reference sequence). Trimming took 0 bases from V and 5 from J; bases not matched to a gene: 6. CDR3 length: 15 amino acids. CDR3 sequence (DNA): TGTGCCAGCAGCTTAGCGCAGGGGGTAGGAACTGAAGCTTTCTTT. It specifies CASSLAQGVGTEAFF.

This clonotype has more than one count but fewer than ten. V usage is TRBV27 and J usage is TRBJ1-1, with a weak D call TRBD1 (6 bases). From germline, CDR1 is MNHEY and CDR2 SMNVEV (reference sequence). V was trimmed by 5 bases and J by 6 bases, leaving 16 bases between them. There are 14 residues in the CDR3. The CDR3 nucleotides are TGTGCCAGCAGTGGACTTCACAGGGTTGCTGAAGCTTTCTTT. Protein: CASSGLHRVAEAFF.

The rearrangement uses TRBV6-2 or TRBV6-3 and TRBJ2-3; 10 nucleotides agree with TRBD2. Germline CDR1 is MNHEY and CDR2 is SVGEGT. Losses at the gene ends were 5 bases for V and 11 bases for J; bases not matched to a gene: 10. The CDR3 has 14 residues. The CDR3 spells CASSTGASGGMQYF. The CDR3 coding sequence is TGTGCCAGCAGTACGGGGGCTAGCGGGGGTATGCAGTATTTT.

This clonotype came up once. The chain carries TRBV4-1 and TRBJ1-2; 7 nucleotides agree with TRBD1. This CDR3 contains 15 residues. V gave up 2 bases and J gave up 3 bases; unmatched junction bases: 6. Germline V lookup: CDR1 MGHRA, CDR2 YSYEKL. The CDR3 DNA is TGCGCCAGCAGCCAACTACAGGGGCGAGACTATGGCTACACCTTC. Its translation is CASSQLQGRDYGYTF.

The rearrangement joins TRBV29-1 to TRBJ2-2; a possible D gene is TRBD2 (5 bases). The V end lost 7 bases, the J end lost 3 bases, and 15 bases lay between the germline ends. CDR1 is SQVTM, CDR2 ANQGSEA, per germline. The CDR3 totals 14 residues. The CDR3 loop reads CSAGGYMDTGELFF. Here the CDR3 DNA reads TGCAGCGCCGGAGGTTATATGGACACCGGGGAGCTGTTTTTT.

The genes are TRBV29-1 and TRBJ2-3; D remains unclear. The CDR3 has 13 residues. V gave up 0 bases and J gave up 3 bases, with 7 bases separating them. Germline V CDR1 and CDR2: SQVTM, ANQGSEA. The CDR3 protein is CSVEELITDTQYF. CDR3 DNA: TGCAGCGTTGAAGAGTTGATAACAGATACGCAGTATTTT.

The chain uses TRBV20-1 and TRBJ1-2, with unresolved D. With 6 bases removed from V and 2 bases from J, the gap between germline ends came to 10 bases. Germline lookup yields CDR1 DFQATT and CDR2 SNEGSKA (reference sequence). This CDR3 is built from 12 residues. The DNA of the CDR3 is TGCAGTGCGGGCCGCAAAAACTATGGCTACACCTTC. Protein sequence: CSAGRKNYGYTF.

In its sample, this clonotype was seen many times. The CDR3 loop reads CASSLTGSGETQYF. DNA for the CDR3: TGTGCCAGCAGCCTGACAGGATCGGGGGAGACCCAGTACTTC. J is TRBJ2-5 and V is TRBV11-2; a possible D gene is TRBD1 (6 bases). V was cut by 5 bases and J by 5 bases, with 15 bases left in between. From germline, CDR1 is SGHAT and CDR2 FQNNGV. The CDR3 is 14 residues long.

This clonotype came up many times. The V gene is TRBV6-5, the J gene TRBJ2-5; TRBD1 agrees at 8 bases. V shed 0 bases and J 5 bases; nucleotides not matched to a gene: 5. Looked up from germline, CDR1 is MNHEY and CDR2 is SVGAGI. The length of the CDR3 is 15 residues. CDR3 sequence: CASSYSRGQVETQYF. The CDR3 DNA reads as TGTGCCAGCAGTTACTCGAGGGGACAGGTGGAGACCCAGTACTTC.

The V and J genes are TRBV20-1 and TRBJ2-5; 10 bases match TRBD1. Germline loops: CDR1 DFQATT, CDR2 SNEGSKA (reference sequence). V shed 1 base, J shed 8 bases, and the junction held 19 bases outside the gene matches. The CDR3 spans 18 residues. CDR3 region: CSARVLETGTGVSLTQYF. The DNA for the CDR3 is TGCAGTGCTAGAGTTTTGGAGACCGGGACAGGGGTATCGTTAACCCAGTACTTC.

The table lists this clonotype with a few counts. The chain links TRBV10-3 to TRBJ2-1; D possibly corresponds to TRBD1 (6 bases). Trimming took 4 bases from V and 4 from J, leaving 14 bases between them. From germline, CDR1 is ENHRY and CDR2 SYGVKD. The CDR3 runs 15 residues. The CDR3 region has the DNA TGTGCCATCAGTGGCCCGGACAGCCCATACAATGAGCAGTTCTTC. It specifies CAISGPDSPYNEQFF.

This clonotype came up many times. The chain carries TRBV11-2 and TRBJ2-3; D might be TRBD1 or TRBD2, each matching 5 bases. The CDR3 length is 14 residues. Germline loops: CDR1 SGHAT, CDR2 FQNNGV. The germline V and J ends were trimmed by 4 bases and 2 bases, with 10 bases remaining between them. In nucleotides, the CDR3 is TGTGCCAGCAGCTCGGGACCGATCACAGATACGCAGTATTTT. Translating gives CASSSGPITDTQYF.

Many counts were recorded for this clonotype. This rearrangement joins TRBV3-1 to TRBJ2-5, with D tentatively TRBD2 (5 bases). The CDR3 consists of 15 residues. Per germline, CDR1 LGHDT and CDR2 YNNKEL (reference sequence). The V end was cut by 0 bases, the J end by 2 bases, with 10 bases between. CDR3 sequence reads: CASSQEQRAQETQYF. The CDR3 DNA sequence: TGTGCCAGCAGCCAAGAGCAGAGGGCGCAAGAGACCCAGTACTTC.

This clonotype was found many times. DNA for the CDR3: TGTGCCTGGAGTGTACGGTCTCGAGATAACTATGGCTACACCTTC. Protein: CAWSVRSRDNYGYTF. The gene calls are TRBV30 and TRBJ1-2, with D uncertain. Germline CDR1 reads GTSNPN; CDR2 reads SVGIG (reference sequence). CDR3 size: 15 residues. With 0 bases removed from V and 1 base from J, the gap between germline ends came to 12 bases.